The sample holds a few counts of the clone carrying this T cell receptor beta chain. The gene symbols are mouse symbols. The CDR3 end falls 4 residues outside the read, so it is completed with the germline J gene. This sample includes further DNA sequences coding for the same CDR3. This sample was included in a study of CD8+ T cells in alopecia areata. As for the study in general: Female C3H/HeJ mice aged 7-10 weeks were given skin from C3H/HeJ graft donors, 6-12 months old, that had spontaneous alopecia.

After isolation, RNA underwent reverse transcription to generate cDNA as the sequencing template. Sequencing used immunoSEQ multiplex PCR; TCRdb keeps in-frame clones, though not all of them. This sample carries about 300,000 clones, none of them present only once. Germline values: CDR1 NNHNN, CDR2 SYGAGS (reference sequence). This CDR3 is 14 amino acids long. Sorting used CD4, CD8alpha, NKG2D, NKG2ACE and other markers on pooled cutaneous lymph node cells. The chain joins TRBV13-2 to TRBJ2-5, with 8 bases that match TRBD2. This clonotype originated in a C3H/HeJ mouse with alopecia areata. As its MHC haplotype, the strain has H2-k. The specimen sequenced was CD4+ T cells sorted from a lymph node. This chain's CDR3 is CASGDVGLEDTQYF. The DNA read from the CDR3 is TGTGCCAGCGGTGATGTGGGACTGGAAGAC.